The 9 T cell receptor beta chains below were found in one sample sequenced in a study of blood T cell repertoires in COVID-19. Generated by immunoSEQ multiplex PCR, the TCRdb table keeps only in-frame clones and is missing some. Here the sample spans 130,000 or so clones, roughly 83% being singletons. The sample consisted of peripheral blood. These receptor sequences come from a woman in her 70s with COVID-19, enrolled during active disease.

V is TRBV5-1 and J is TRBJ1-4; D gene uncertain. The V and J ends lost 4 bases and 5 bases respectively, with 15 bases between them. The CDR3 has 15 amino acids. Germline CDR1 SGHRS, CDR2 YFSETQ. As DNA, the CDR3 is TGCGCCAGCAGCGTACTGGGTCGGCGGAATGAAAAACTGTTTTTT. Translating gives CASSVLGRRNEKLFF.

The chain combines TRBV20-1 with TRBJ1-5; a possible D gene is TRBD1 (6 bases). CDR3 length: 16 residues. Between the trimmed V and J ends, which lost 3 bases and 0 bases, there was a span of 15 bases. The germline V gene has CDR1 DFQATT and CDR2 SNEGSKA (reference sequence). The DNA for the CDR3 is TGCAGTGCTAGTGTGGGGACACAAAATAGCAATCAGCCCCAGCATTTT. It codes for CSASVGTQNSNQPQHF.

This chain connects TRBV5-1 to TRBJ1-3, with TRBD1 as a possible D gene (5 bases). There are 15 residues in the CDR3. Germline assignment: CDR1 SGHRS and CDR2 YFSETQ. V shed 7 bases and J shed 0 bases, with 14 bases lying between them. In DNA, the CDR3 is TGCGCCAGCGGCCCTGAGACAGTCTCTGGAAACACCATATATTTT. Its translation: CASGPETVSGNTIYF.

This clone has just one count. CDR3 loop: CASSYSTSSSGYTF. DNA of the CDR3: TGTGCCAGCAGTTACTCGACTTCGAGCAGTGGCTACACCTTC. This sequence joins TRBV6-5 and TRBJ1-2; D gene uncertain. This CDR3 has 14 residues. The germline V gene encodes CDR1 MNHEY and CDR2 SVGAGI. The V and J ends lost 0 bases and 7 bases respectively, with 12 bases between them.

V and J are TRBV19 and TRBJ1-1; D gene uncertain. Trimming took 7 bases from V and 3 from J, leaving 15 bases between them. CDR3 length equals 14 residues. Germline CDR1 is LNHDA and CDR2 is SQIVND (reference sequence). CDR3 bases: TGTGCCAGTACCGGGAACCGGGCCTACACTGAAGCTTTCTTT. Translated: CASTGNRAYTEAFF.

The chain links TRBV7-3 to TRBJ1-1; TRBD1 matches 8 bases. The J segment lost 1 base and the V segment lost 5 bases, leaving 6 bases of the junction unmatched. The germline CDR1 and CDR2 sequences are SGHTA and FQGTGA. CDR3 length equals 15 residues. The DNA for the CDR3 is TGTGCCAGCAGCACCACAGGGGGGGAGAACACTGAAGCTTTCTTT. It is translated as CASSTTGGENTEAFF.

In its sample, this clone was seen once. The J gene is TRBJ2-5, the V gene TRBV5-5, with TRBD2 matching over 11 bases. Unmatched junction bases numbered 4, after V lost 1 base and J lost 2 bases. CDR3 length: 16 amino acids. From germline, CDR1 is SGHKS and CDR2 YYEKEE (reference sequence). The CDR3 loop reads CASSLFSGGGQETQYF. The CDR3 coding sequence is TGTGCCAGCAGCTTGTTTAGCGGGGGGGGACAAGAGACCCAGTACTTC.

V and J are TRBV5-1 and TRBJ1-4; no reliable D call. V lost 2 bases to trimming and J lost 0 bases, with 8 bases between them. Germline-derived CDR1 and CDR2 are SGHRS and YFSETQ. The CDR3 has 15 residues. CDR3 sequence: CASSFGGPTNEKLFF. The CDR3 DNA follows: TGCGCCAGCAGCTTCGGCGGTCCAACTAATGAAAAACTGTTTTTT.

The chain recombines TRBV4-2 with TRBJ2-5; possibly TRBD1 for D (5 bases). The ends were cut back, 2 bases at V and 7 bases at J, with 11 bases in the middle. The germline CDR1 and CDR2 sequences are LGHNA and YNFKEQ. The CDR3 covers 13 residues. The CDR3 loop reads CASSQSREGTQYF. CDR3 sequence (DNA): TGTGCCAGCAGCCAAAGCAGGGAAGGGACCCAGTACTTC.